What follows describes a single T cell receptor beta chain. It lacks a known antigen. There are no base qualities to consult, and no much larger clone falls within one base. The record originates from a study of persistence of HIV-infected CD4 T cells (TCRdb year 2020). About the investigation overall: The study isolated CMV- and HIV-1 Gag-responding CD4+ T cells from ART-treated individuals to examine antigen-driven clonal expansion of HIV-1-infected cells. The median time the participants had spent on suppressive ART was roughly eight years. Peripheral blood samples of up to roughly 180 mL were collected at multiple time points, except for a couple of participants, who underwent leukapheresis at a single time point. The clonality of all cells in each sorted population was assessed by TCRbeta sequencing, whereas the clonality of infected cells was assessed by proviral sequencing. Cross-participant TCR cluster analysis included 8 participants for CMV and over five participants for Gag.

In the paper's terms, the treatment or condition label means: suppressive antiretroviral therapy. Lysates of CMV-infected fibroblasts were used at 9 to 10 ug/mL for cell stimulation. Nonresponding CD40L-negative CD69-negative CD45RO-high memory CD4+ T cells were sorted as memory populations depleted of antigen-responding cells. HIV-1-infected adults in whom suppressive ART had been started during chronic infection were enrolled as participants. For at least 4 years, the participants' plasma HIV-1 RNA had been undetectable, below 50 copies/mL. To be included, participants needed a CD4+ T cell count above 400 cells/uL and a positive CMV serology. Before stimulation, PBMCs were isolated using density centrifugation and then depleted of CD8+ T cells. Stimulation of CD8-depleted PBMCs was carried out for over 15 hours with anti-CD28/CD49d costimulation, CD40-blocking antibody and enfuvirtide, to prevent new infections. Cells were sorted on a Beckman Coulter MoFlo Legacy or XDP sorter, with propidium iodide excluding dead cells. Genomic DNA was extracted with the QIAamp DNA Mini Kit for samples above one million cells, otherwise with the Quick-DNA Microprep Kit.

The CDR1 and CDR2 encoded by the germline V gene (reference sequence) are MNHEY and SMNVEV. V trim: 3 bases; J trim: 5 bases; unmatched bases: 10. From its cysteine to its phenylalanine, the CDR3 spans 16 amino acids. The CDR3 DNA has 48 bases and is translated from base 1. The immunoSEQ hsTCRB assay version 4, run in survey mode, was used to sequence TCRbeta repertoires from genomic DNA. For TCRbeta sequencing, genomic DNA was diluted to roughly 11 ng/uL, and up to 1 ug was used per sample. In the paper's pipeline: ImmunoSeq Analyzer 3.0 was used for analysis of TCRbeta data, and diversity was computed on productive nucleotide rearrangements. Lower-bound TCR diversity was estimated with the improved Chao index, and clonality with the Gini coefficient using the Immunarch R package. When different nucleotide rearrangements encoded the same CDR3beta amino acid sequence, each rearrangement was treated as a distinct clonotype. TCRbeta sequences significantly enriched in antigen-responding cells relative to anti-CD3/anti-CD28-activated cells were identified by differential abundance analysis. Using predicted peptide-MHC specificity as the basis, GLIPH2 grouped TCRs into clusters, both for each participant individually and for the merged data sets that combined participants. In TCRdb, the immuneACCESS table is reduced to in-frame sequences with V and J assigned. These tables do not hold every clone; where another copy was compared, an unresolved V gene accounts for under half, and the others remain unexplained. From that table come the V and J calls and clone size; the DNA was used to work out D and trimming. Present in this sample are over 30,000 clones, roughly 87% of which were seen just once. The ten largest clonotypes hold roughly 6.5% of the sample.

Paper-wide results and their limitations: Within the same sorted populations, how oligoclonal the TCRs were correlated with how oligoclonal the proviruses were. TCRbeta richness in CMV- and Gag-responding cells was significantly lower than in anti-CD3/anti-CD28-responding cells; CMV-responding cells had higher oligoclonality than CD3/CD28-stimulated and Gag-responding cells. Bulk TCR analyses could not be limited to the rare CMV-responding cells that actually contained HIV-1 proviruses. Few individuals were included in the study, and only a limited range of antigens was tested. Degenerate expanded CDR3beta sequences were enriched in antigen-responding cells, suggesting convergent selection of CD4+ responses to CMV and Gag.

The origin of this receptor is an adult woman with HIV who was CMV-seropositive. The sample consisted of CD4+ T cells sorted from PBMCs after roughly 20-hour stimulation, taken from a patient who received antiretroviral therapy. The sample's cell subset or site label is to be understood as: CD40L-CD69- CD45RO-high memory CD4 T cells not responding to CMV lysate. Rearrangement joined TRBV27 to TRBJ2-7, with 10 central nucleotides matching TRBD2. Here is the DNA: TGTGCCAGCAGTTTGAGGCTAGCGGGAGTGATGGACGAGCAGTACTTC. It is translated as CASSLRLAGVMDEQYF.